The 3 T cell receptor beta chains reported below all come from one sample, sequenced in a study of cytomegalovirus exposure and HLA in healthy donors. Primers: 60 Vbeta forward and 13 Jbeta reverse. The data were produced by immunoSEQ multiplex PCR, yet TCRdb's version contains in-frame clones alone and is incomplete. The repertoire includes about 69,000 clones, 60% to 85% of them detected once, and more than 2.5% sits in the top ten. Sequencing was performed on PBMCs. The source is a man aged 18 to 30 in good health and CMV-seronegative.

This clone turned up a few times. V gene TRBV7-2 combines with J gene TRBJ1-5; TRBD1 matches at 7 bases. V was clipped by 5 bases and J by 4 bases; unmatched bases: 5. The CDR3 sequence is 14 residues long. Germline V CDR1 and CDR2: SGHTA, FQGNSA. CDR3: CASSIRTGNQPQHF. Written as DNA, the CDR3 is TGTGCCAGCAGCATCCGGACAGGTAATCAGCCCCAGCATTTT.

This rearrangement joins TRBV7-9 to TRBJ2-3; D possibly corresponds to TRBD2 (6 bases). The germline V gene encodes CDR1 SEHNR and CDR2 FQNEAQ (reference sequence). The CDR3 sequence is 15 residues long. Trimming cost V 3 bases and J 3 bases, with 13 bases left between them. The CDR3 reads CASSLEGWGTDTQYF. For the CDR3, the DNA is TGTGCCAGCAGCTTGGAGGGGTGGGGGACAGATACGCAGTATTTT. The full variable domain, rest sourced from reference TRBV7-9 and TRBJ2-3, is DTGVSQNPRHKITKRGQNVTFRCDPISEHNRLYWYRQTLGQGPEFLTYFQNEAQLEKSRLLSDRFSAERPKGSFSTLEIQRTEQGDSAMYLCASSLEGWGTDTQYFGPGTRLTVL.

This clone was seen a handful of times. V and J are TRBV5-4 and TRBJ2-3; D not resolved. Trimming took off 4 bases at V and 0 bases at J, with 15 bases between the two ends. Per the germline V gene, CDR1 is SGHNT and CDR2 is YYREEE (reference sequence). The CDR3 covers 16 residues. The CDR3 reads CASSPGGQRSTDTQYF. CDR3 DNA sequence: TGTGCCAGCAGCCCGGGTGGCCAGCGAAGCACAGATACGCAGTATTTT.